These 25 T cell receptor beta chains originate from one sample sequenced in a study of blood T cell repertoires in COVID-19. Assay used: immunoSEQ multiplex PCR; TCRdb lists only in-frame clones, some missing. Among approximately 200,000 clones listed, about nine tenths were seen once. Sequenced sample: peripheral blood. Receptors originate from a woman aged 55-69 years with acute or convalescent COVID-19.

J is TRBJ2-7 and V is TRBV27, with TRBD1 identical over 8 bases. This CDR3 spans 15 amino acids. The V segment lost 6 bases and the J segment 4 bases; nucleotides outside the gene matches: 11. From germline, CDR1 is MNHEY and CDR2 SMNVEV (reference sequence). CDR3 DNA: TGTGCCAGCAGCCCTCCCACAGGGGGACGGTACGAGCAGTACTTC. This encodes CASSPPTGGRYEQYF.

The chain carries TRBV7-2 and TRBJ1-5; 10 bases map to TRBD1. CDR1 and CDR2 (germline): SGHTA, FQGNSA. The trim removed 0 bases at V and 6 bases at J, leaving 5 bases unmatched. This CDR3 has 16 amino acids. As DNA, the CDR3 is TGTGCCAGCAGCTTAGCCGGACAGGGGGTCAGTCAGCCCCAGCATTTT. Amino acids: CASSLAGQGVSQPQHF.

A single count supports this clone. The chain has TRBV18 and TRBJ2-1; 8 bases fit TRBD2. Germline V gene lookup returns CDR1 KGHSH and CDR2 LQKENI. There are 15 residues in the CDR3. V lost 3 bases, J lost 6 bases, and 7 bases stayed unmatched. Here the CDR3 DNA reads TGTGCCAGCTCACCGACTAGCGTACCCGCCAATGAGCAGTTCTTC. This codes for CASSPTSVPANEQFF. The variable domain in full, completed from reference TRBV18 and TRBJ2-1, reads NAGVMQNPRHLVRRRGQEARLRCSPMKGHSHVYWYRQLPEEGLKFMVYLQKENIIDESGMPKERFSAEFPKEGPSILRIQQVVRGDSAAYFCASSPTSVPANEQFFGPGTRLTVL.

The chain has TRBV20-1 and TRBJ1-2; no clear D gene. This CDR3 spans 13 amino acids. The germline CDR1 and CDR2 sequences are DFQATT and SNEGSKA (reference sequence). Between the trimmed V and J ends, which lost 3 bases and 2 bases, there was a span of 10 bases. CDR3 protein: CSASETNNYGYTF. The CDR3 DNA reads as TGCAGTGCTAGTGAGACAAACAACTATGGCTACACCTTC.

The chain uses TRBV2 and TRBJ1-2; D gene ambiguous. Trimming left V 8 bases short and J 6 bases short, with 16 bases between. The V gene's germline CDR1 is SNHLY and CDR2 FYNNEI. The CDR3 extends over 13 amino acids. The CDR3 bases are TGTGCCAGCCAAAGAGGCAGTGTTGATGGCTACACCTTC. This gives the protein CASQRGSVDGYTF.

V and J are TRBV5-6 and TRBJ1-3, with 8 bases that match TRBD1. J gave up 2 bases and V 3 bases, and 4 bases lay outside the gene matches. CDR3 size: 15 residues. CDR1 SGHDT and CDR2 YYEEEE come from the germline V gene. CDR3 sequence (DNA): TGTGCCAGCAGCTATCCGACAGGGGCTGGAAACACCATATATTTT. Translation gives CASSYPTGAGNTIYF.

The rearrangement links TRBV2 to TRBJ1-1, with D hard to call. Germline assignment: CDR1 SNHLY and CDR2 FYNNEI. V dropped 8 bases and J dropped 8 bases, with 15 bases sitting between them. The CDR3 runs 12 residues. As DNA, the CDR3 is TGTGCCAGCTCCCAGAGGGTGGAGGAAGCTTTCTTT. This sequence encodes CASSQRVEEAFF.

This chain connects TRBV30 to TRBJ2-2, with D perhaps matching TRBD2 (5 bases). The CDR3 runs 12 residues. The germline V and J ends were trimmed by 4 bases and 5 bases, with 8 bases remaining between them. The germline gives CDR1 GTSNPN, CDR2 SVGIG (reference sequence). The CDR3 DNA reads as TGTGCCTGGACCCGGGGAACCGGGGAGCTGTTTTTT. Residues: CAWTRGTGELFF.

V gene TRBV3-1 (or the pseudogene TRBV3-2) combines with J gene TRBJ2-1, with 14 bases matching TRBD2. The germline CDR1 and CDR2 sequences are LGHDT and YNNKEL (reference sequence). The CDR3 spans 15 residues. With V trimmed by 4 bases and J by 7 bases, 3 bases remained unmatched. Written as DNA, the CDR3 is TGTGCCAGCAGCCGGACTAGCGGGGGGCCGAATGAGCAGTTCTTC. Translating gives CASSRTSGGPNEQFF.

The rearrangement joins TRBV14 to TRBJ2-2; D might be TRBD1 (5 bases). Looked up from germline, CDR1 is SGHDN and CDR2 is FVKESK. The V end lost 0 bases, the J end lost 7 bases, and 9 bases lay between the germline ends. This CDR3 region has 14 residues. The CDR3 nucleotides are TGTGCCAGCAGCCAAGAAGACAGAAACGGGGAGCTGTTTTTT. This sequence encodes CASSQEDRNGELFF.

The chain employs TRBV6-6 and TRBJ1-2; 11 positions match TRBD1. The CDR3 covers 14 residues. J lost 3 bases, V lost 6 bases, and 3 bases had no gene match. CDR1 is MNHNY, CDR2 SVGAGI, per germline (reference sequence). CDR3 sequence: CASSPGQGDYGYTF. The CDR3 DNA reads TGTGCCAGCAGCCCGGGACAGGGGGACTATGGCTACACCTTC.

The J gene is TRBJ1-5, the V gene TRBV15; 7 bases agree with TRBD1. The germline V gene encodes CDR1 LNHNV and CDR2 YYDKDF (reference sequence). The V segment lost 1 base and the J segment 6 bases; nucleotides outside the gene matches: 6. This CDR3 comprises 15 residues. The CDR3 reads CATSRGQGPFQPQHF. In DNA, the CDR3 is TGTGCCACCAGCAGAGGACAGGGTCCCTTTCAGCCCCAGCATTTT.

The CDR3 here is CASSIDRVNTGELFF. The CDR3 region has the DNA TGTGCCAGTAGTATAGACAGGGTGAACACCGGGGAGCTGTTTTTT. J is TRBJ2-2 and V is TRBV19, with D possibly TRBD1 on 5 matching bases. Trimming removed 0 bases at V and 1 base at J, with 6 bases between. Per the germline V gene, CDR1 is LNHDA and CDR2 is SQIVND (reference sequence). The CDR3 consists of 15 residues. The entire variable domain, with the rest obtained from reference TRBV19 and TRBJ2-2, is as follows: DGGITQSPKYLFRKEGQNVTLSCEQNLNHDAMYWYRQDPGQGLRLIYYSQIVNDFQKGDIAEGYSVSREKKESFPLTVTSAQKNPTAFYLCASSIDRVNTGELFFGEGSRLTVL.

The chain recombines TRBV18 with TRBJ1-2; 8 bases are shared with TRBD1. Germline V gives CDR1 KGHSH, CDR2 LQKENI. The junction had 7 bases not matched to a gene; V was cut back by 0 bases and J by 4 bases. CDR3 length: 16 amino acids. Written as DNA, the CDR3 is TGTGCCAGCTCACCACCGGAGGCAGGGGGCCTCTATGGCTACACCTTC. This translates into CASSPPEAGGLYGYTF.

CDR3 protein: CAWSPGGFTEKLFF. In nucleotides, the CDR3 is TGTGCCTGGAGTCCAGGGGGCTTTACTGAAAAACTGTTTTTT. This sequence joins TRBV30 and TRBJ1-4, with 8 bases lining up with TRBD1. In germline, CDR1 is GTSNPN, CDR2 SVGIG (reference sequence). There are 14 residues in the CDR3. Germline trimming cut 2 bases from V and 7 bases from J; bases unmatched to any gene: 6.

This chain connects TRBV19 to TRBJ2-2; 7 bases match TRBD1. V lost 8 bases and J lost 0; bases outside the gene matches: 9. The CDR3 is made up of 16 amino acids. Germline assignment: CDR1 LNHDA and CDR2 SQIVND (reference sequence). CDR3 amino acids: CASGRGQTSNTGELFF. For the CDR3, the DNA is TGTGCCAGTGGCCGGGGACAGACTTCGAACACCGGGGAGCTGTTTTTT.

This chain joins TRBV19 and TRBJ2-1; TRBD2 might be the D (5 bases). Trimming cost V 0 bases and J 6 bases, with 9 bases left between them. From germline, CDR1 is LNHDA and CDR2 SQIVND (reference sequence). The CDR3 loop spans 14 amino acids. The CDR3 protein is CASSIDFSVNEQFF. Here the CDR3 DNA reads TGTGCCAGTAGTATAGATTTTAGCGTCAATGAGCAGTTCTTC. Combining the CDR3 with reference TRBV19 and TRBJ2-1 gives the whole variable domain DGGITQSPKYLFRKEGQNVTLSCEQNLNHDAMYWYRQDPGQGLRLIYYSQIVNDFQKGDIAEGYSVSREKKESFPLTVTSAQKNPTAFYLCASSIDFSVNEQFFGPGTRLTVL.

The genes are TRBV5-1 and TRBJ1-1; 9 positions match TRBD1. V gave up 4 bases and J gave up 4 bases; unmatched junction bases: 5. The germline V gene encodes CDR1 SGHRS and CDR2 YFSETQ. The CDR3 has 14 residues. CDR3 bases: TGCGCCAGCAGCGAGCCGGGACAGGGCACTGAAGCTTTCTTT. Residues: CASSEPGQGTEAFF. The entire variable domain, with the rest obtained from reference TRBV5-1 and TRBJ1-1, is as follows: KAGVTQTPRYLIKTRGQQVTLSCSPISGHRSVSWYQQTPGQGLQFLFEYFSETQRNKGNFPGRFSGRQFSNSRSEMNVSTLELGDSALYLCASSEPGQGTEAFFGQGTRLTVV.

This clone was seen more than once but under ten times. The chain uses TRBV19 and TRBJ1-3; D unclear. Germline V gene data show CDR1 as LNHDA and CDR2 as SQIVND (reference sequence). V shed 11 bases and J shed 4 bases, with 12 bases lying between them. The CDR3 consists of 12 residues. The CDR3 coding sequence is TGTGCCCGGGATGTCTCAGGAAACACCATATATTTT. Encoded protein: CARDVSGNTIYF.

CDR3 nucleotides: TGTGCCTGGAGGTTAAGCCGGGGCGGGACACCCCTCCACTTT. It codes for CAWRLSRGGTPLHF. This chain connects TRBV30 to TRBJ1-6, with D tentatively TRBD1 (5 bases). This CDR3 is 14 amino acids long. V gave up 3 bases and J gave up 11 bases, with 17 bases separating them. Germline values: CDR1 GTSNPN, CDR2 SVGIG (reference sequence).

To note about this clone: Other DNA sequences within the sample encode an identical CDR3. The chain carries TRBV19 and TRBJ2-5, with TRBD2 identical over 11 bases. This CDR3 contains 15 residues. V was pared by 3 bases and J by 1 base, with 1 base of the junction left unmatched. Per the germline V gene, CDR1 is LNHDA and CDR2 is SQIVND (reference sequence). The CDR3 sequence is CASSISGRGQETQYF. The CDR3 nucleotides are TGTGCCAGTAGTATTAGCGGGAGGGGCCAAGAGACCCAGTACTTC.

V usage is TRBV18 and J usage is TRBJ2-7, with 8 nucleotides matching TRBD1. Germline CDR1 KGHSH, CDR2 LQKENI. Losses at the gene ends were 3 bases for V and 5 bases for J; bases not matched to a gene: 9. This CDR3 contains 15 residues. The CDR3 coding sequence is TGTGCCAGCTCACCCGGGCAGGGGGCGCGGGACGAGCAGTACTTC. It yields the protein CASSPGQGARDEQYF.

This clone was recorded only once. V and J are TRBV29-1 and TRBJ2-7; 10 bases align to TRBD1. The CDR3 has 14 amino acids. Germline CDR1 reads SQVTM; CDR2 reads ANQGSEA. V lost 7 bases to trimming and J lost 4 bases; unmatched junction nucleotides: 10. Written as DNA, the CDR3 is TGCAGCGGACTTGACCCGGGACAGGGGTACGAGCAGTACTTC. This translates into CSGLDPGQGYEQYF.

Regarding this clone: The sample contains more than one DNA sequence encoding this CDR3. The V and J genes are TRBV19 and TRBJ1-5, with D unclear. Germline V gene lookup returns CDR1 LNHDA and CDR2 SQIVND (reference sequence). The CDR3 is 15 amino acids. Trimming removed 1 base at V and 0 bases at J, with 7 bases between. The CDR3 reads CASSIGGYSNQPQHF. CDR3 coding DNA: TGTGCCAGTAGTATAGGCGGATATAGCAATCAGCCCCAGCATTTT.

This sequence joins TRBV5-6 and TRBJ1-6, with 9 bases that match TRBD1. Germline V gives CDR1 SGHDT, CDR2 YYEEEE. The CDR3 spans 14 residues. Unmatched junction bases numbered 7, after V lost 5 bases and J lost 10 bases. The CDR3 region has the DNA TGTGCCAGCAGACAAGGACAGGGGCTCTCACCCCTCCACTTT. This translates into CASRQGQGLSPLHF.